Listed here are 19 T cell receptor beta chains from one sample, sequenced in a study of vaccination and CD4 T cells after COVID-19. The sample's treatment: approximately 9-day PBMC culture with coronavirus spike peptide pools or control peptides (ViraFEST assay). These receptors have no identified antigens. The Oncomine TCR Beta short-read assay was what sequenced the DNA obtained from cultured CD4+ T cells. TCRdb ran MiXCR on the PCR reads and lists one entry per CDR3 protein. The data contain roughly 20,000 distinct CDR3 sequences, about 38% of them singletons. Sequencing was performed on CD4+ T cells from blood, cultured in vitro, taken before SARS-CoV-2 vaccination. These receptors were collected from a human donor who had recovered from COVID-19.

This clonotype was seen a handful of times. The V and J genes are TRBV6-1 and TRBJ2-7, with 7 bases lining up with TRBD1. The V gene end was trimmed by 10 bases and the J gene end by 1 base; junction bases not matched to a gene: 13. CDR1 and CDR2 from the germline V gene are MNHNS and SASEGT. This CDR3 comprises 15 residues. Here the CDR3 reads CAIGEGRGTSYEQYF. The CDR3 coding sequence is TGTGCCATCGGCGAGGGCAGGGGGACGTCCTACGAGCAGTACTTC.

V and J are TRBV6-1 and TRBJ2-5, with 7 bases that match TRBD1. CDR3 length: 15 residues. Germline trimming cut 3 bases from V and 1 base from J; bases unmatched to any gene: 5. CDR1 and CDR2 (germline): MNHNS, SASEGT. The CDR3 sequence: CASSDPRDSQETQYF. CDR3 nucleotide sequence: TGTGCCAGCAGTGACCCCCGGGACAGCCAAGAGACCCAGTACTTC.

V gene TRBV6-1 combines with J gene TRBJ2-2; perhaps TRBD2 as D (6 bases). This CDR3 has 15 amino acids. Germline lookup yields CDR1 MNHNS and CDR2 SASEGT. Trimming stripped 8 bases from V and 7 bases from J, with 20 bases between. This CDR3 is CASLSFAGLNGELFF. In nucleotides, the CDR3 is TGTGCCAGCCTGTCTTTCGCGGGATTGAACGGGGAGCTGTTTTTT.

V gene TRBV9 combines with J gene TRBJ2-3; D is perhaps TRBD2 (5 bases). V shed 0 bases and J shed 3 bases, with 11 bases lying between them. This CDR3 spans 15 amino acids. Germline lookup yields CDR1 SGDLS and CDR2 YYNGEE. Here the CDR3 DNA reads TGTGCCAGCAGCGTAGCTGGAGGATCAACAGATACGCAGTATTTT. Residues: CASSVAGGSTDTQYF.

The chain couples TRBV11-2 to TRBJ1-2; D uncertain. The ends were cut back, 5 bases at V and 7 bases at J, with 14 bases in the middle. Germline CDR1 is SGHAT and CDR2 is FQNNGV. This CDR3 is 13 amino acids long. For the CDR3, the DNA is TGTGCCAGCAGCCCTACTGTGGCCGGTGGCTACACCTTC. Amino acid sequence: CASSPTVAGGYTF.

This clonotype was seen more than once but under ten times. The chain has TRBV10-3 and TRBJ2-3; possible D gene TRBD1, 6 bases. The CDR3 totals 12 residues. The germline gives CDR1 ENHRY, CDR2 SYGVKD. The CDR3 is CNSAGGTDTQYF. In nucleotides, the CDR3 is TGTAATTCGGCAGGGGGCACAGATACGCAGTATTTT.

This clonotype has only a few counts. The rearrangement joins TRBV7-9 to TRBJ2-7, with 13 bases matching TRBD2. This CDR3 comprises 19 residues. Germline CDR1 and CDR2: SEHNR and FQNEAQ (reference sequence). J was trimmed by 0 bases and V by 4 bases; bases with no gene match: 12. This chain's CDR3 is CASSSPRGLAGIRSYEQYF. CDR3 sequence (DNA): TGTGCCAGCAGCTCCCCGAGGGGACTAGCGGGGATCCGCTCCTACGAGCAGTACTTC.

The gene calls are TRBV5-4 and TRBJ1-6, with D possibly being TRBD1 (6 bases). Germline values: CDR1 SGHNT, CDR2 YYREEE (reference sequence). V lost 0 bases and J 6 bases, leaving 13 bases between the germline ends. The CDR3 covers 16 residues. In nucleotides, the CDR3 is TGTGCCAGCAGCTTGGCCAGGGGAGGCAGTAATTCACCCCTCCACTTT. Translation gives CASSLARGGSNSPLHF. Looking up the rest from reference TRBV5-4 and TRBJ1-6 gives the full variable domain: ETGVTQSPTHLIKTRGQQVTLRCSSQSGHNTVSWYQQALGQGPQFIFQYYREEENGRGNFPPRFSGLQFPNYSSELNVNALELDDSALYLCASSLARGGSNSPLHFGNGTRLTVT.

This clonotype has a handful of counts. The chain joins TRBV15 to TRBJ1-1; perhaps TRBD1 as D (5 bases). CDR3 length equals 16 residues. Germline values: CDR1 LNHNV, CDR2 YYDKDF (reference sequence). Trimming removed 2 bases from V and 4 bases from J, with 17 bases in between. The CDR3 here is CATSRKGQPGSTEAFF. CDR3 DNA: TGTGCCACCAGCAGAAAAGGACAACCCGGGAGCACTGAAGCTTTCTTT.

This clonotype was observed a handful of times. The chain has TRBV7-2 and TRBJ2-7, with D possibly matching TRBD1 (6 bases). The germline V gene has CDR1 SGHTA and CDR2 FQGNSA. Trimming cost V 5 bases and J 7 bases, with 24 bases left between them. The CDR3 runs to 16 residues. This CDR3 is CASSQTFFRGLDEQYF. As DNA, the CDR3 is TGTGCCAGCAGCCAAACATTCTTCAGGGGCCTGGATGAGCAGTACTTC.

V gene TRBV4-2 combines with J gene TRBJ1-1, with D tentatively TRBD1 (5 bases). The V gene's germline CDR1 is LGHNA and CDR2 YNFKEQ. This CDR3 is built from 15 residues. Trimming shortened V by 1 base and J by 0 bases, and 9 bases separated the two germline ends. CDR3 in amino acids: CASSQGGRMNTEAFF. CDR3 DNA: TGTGCCAGCAGCCAAGGGGGCAGGATGAACACTGAAGCTTTCTTT.

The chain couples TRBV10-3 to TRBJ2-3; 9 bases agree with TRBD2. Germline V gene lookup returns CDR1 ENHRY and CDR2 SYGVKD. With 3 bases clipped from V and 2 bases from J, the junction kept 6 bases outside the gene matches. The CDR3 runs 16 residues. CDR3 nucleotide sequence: TGTGCCATCAGTGATCCTAGCGGGGTTACCACAGATACGCAGTATTTT. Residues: CAISDPSGVTTDTQYF.

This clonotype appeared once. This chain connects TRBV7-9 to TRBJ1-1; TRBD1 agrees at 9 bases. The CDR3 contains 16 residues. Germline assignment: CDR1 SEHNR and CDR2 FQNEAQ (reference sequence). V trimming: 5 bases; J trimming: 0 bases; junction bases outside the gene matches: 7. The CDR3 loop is CASSLDRGNMNTEAFF. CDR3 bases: TGTGCCAGCAGCCTAGACAGGGGGAACATGAACACTGAAGCTTTCTTT.

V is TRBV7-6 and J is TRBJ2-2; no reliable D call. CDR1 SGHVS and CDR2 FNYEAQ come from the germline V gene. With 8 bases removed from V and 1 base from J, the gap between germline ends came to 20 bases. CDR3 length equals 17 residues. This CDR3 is CASSKGVSHMNTGELFF. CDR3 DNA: TGTGCCAGCTCCAAAGGCGTCAGCCATATGAACACCGGGGAGCTGTTTTTT.

The CDR3 region is CASSSILAVEQFF. The CDR3 DNA is TGTGCCAGCAGCTCTATTCTAGCGGTAGAGCAGTTCTTC. The chain joins TRBV11-3 to TRBJ2-1, with TRBD2 identical over 7 bases. The junction had 7 bases not matched to a gene; V was cut back by 4 bases and J by 10 bases. The CDR3 runs to 13 residues. Germline CDR1 SGHNT, CDR2 YENEEA.

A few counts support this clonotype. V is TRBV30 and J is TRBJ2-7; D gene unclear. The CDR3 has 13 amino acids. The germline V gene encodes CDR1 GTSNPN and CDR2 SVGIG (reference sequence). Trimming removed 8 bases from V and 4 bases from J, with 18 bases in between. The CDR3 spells CAGRTTGRYEQYF. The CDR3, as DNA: TGTGCCGGCAGGACCACTGGGCGGTACGAGCAGTACTTC.

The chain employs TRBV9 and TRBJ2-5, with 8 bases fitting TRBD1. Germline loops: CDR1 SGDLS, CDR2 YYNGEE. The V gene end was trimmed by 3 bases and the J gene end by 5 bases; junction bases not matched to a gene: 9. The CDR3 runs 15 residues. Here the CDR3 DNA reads TGTGCCAGCAGCGCAGCAGGGGGCGGATGGGAGACCCAGTACTTC. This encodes CASSAAGGGWETQYF. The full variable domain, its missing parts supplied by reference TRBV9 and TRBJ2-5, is DSGVTQTPKHLITATGQRVTLRCSPRSGDLSVYWYQQSLDQGLQFLIQYYNGEERAKGNILERFSAQQFPDLHSELNLSSLELGDSALYFCASSAAGGGWETQYFGPGTRLLVL.

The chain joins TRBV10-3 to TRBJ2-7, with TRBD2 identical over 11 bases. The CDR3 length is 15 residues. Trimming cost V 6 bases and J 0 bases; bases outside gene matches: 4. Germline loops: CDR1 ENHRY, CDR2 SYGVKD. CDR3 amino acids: CAIRKGLAGSYEQYF. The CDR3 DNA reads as TGTGCCATCAGAAAAGGACTAGCGGGCTCCTACGAGCAGTACTTC.

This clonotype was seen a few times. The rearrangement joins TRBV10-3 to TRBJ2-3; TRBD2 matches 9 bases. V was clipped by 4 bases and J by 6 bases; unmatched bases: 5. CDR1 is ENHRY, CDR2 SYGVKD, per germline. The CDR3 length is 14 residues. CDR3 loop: CAISGGGAEDTQYF. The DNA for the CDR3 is TGTGCCATCAGTGGCGGGGGGGCGGAGGATACGCAGTATTTT.